In its sample, the clone carrying this T cell receptor beta chain was seen once. Its specificity is not known. Original data processing: ImmunoSEQ junction-only sequences lacked quality scores, so their filtering differed. Clones were read by immunoSEQ multiplex PCR, and TCRdb kept only the in-frame ones, dropping some. From that table come the V and J calls and clone size; the DNA was used to work out D and trimming. This table holds some 1 million clones, more than 60% found once. The sample is drawn from a study of shared clonotypes between healthy human individuals. Study findings and constraints: Generally, naive subsets came out with larger estimated richness than memory subsets.

The J segment lost 3 bases and the V segment lost 0 bases, leaving 0 bases of the junction unmatched. The CDR3 has 14 amino acids. Per germline, CDR1 MNHNY and CDR2 SVGAGI (reference sequence). The chain recombines TRBV6-6 with TRBJ1-1; 8 nucleotides agree with TRBD1. This clonotype originated in a man aged 18 to 29 in good health. The source material was memory CD4+ T cells sorted from blood. Subset: CD45RA-negative fraction. The CDR3 sequence: CASSYSGQDTEAFF. Here the CDR3 DNA reads TGTGCCAGCAGTTACTCGGGACAGGACACTGAAGCTTTCTTT.